This TCR beta chain was captured by sequencing in a study of blood T cell repertoires in COVID-19. CDR1 is SGDLS, CDR2 YYNGEE, per germline. The CDR3 is 16 residues long. After removal of 0 bases from V and 4 bases from J, the junction contained 4 bases not matched to a gene. This clone appeared a few times. Here immunoSEQ multiplex PCR was the method, and the copy in TCRdb shows in-frame clones only, minus some. The data show 50,000 to 60,000 clones, roughly 80% seen once. The specimen sequenced was peripheral blood. The receptor's source is a human donor in a cohort sampled during active or convalescent COVID-19. The chain links TRBV9 to TRBJ2-1; 10 nucleotides match TRBD2. The CDR3 protein is CASSVAVSGGYNEQFF. The CDR3 bases are TGTGCCAGCAGCGTAGCTGTTAGCGGGGGGTACAATGAGCAGTTCTTC.